This T cell receptor (beta chain) was profiled in a study of regulatory T cells in long-lasting Graves disease. Time point reported: persistent/refractory GD, antithyroid drugs over 5 years with positive TRAb. With RNA extracted from PBMCs as input, the TCR library was made. Arm-PCR of CDR3 regions and iRepertoire HTBI primers were used to build TCR beta libraries. One entry per CDR3 protein, called by TCRdb with MiXCR from the multiplex PCR reads. The data show 400,000 to 600,000 distinct CDR3 sequences, roughly a fifth seen once. Germline CDR1 is MNHEY and CDR2 is SMNVEV (reference sequence). The CDR3 contains 13 residues. V shed 4 bases and J shed 3 bases, with 10 bases lying between them.

The V and J genes are TRBV27 and TRBJ2-7, with D unresolved. The input for sequencing was peripheral blood mononuclear cells (PBMCs), taken when the disease was refractory, from a patient treated with antithyroid drugs. This sequence was found in a female donor with Graves disease. CDR3 region: CASSSSVRYEQYF. The CDR3 nucleotides are TGTGCCAGCAGTTCATCGGTCCGCTACGAGCAGTACTTC.